Below are 8 T cell receptor beta chains sequenced from a single sample in a study of blood T cell repertoires in COVID-19. Sequencing used immunoSEQ multiplex PCR; TCRdb keeps in-frame clones, though not all of them. Among 90,000 to 140,000 clones, 75% to 85% were seen once, and the ten largest hold approximately 10%. The sample taken for sequencing was peripheral blood. Receptors originate from a woman in her 70s with acute or convalescent COVID-19.

The V and J genes are TRBV5-8 and TRBJ2-1, with 12 nucleotides matching TRBD2. This CDR3 has 17 residues. CDR1 is SGHTS and CDR2 is YDEGEE in the germline V gene. The junction had 11 bases not matched to a gene; V was cut back by 6 bases and J by 4 bases. The CDR3 sequence: CASNGLAGGPGYNEQFF. DNA for the CDR3: TGTGCCAGCAACGGTCTAGCGGGGGGGCCGGGGTACAATGAGCAGTTCTTC.

This clone was detected only once. The chain links TRBV7-2 to TRBJ2-5; 10 bases are shared with TRBD2. The CDR3 totals 16 residues. CDR1 is SGHTA, CDR2 FQGNSA, per germline. V was pared by 5 bases and J by 1 base, with 7 bases of the junction left unmatched. CDR3 protein: CASSPSGTSAQETQYF. The CDR3 coding sequence is TGTGCCAGCAGCCCCTCCGGGACTAGCGCCCAAGAGACCCAGTACTTC.

The chain carries TRBV5-4 and TRBJ1-2, with 8 bases aligning to TRBD1. Germline lookup yields CDR1 SGHNT and CDR2 YYREEE (reference sequence). The CDR3 length is 13 residues. With 4 bases clipped from V and 8 bases from J, the junction kept 7 bases outside the gene matches. The CDR3 here is CASSPDRVGGYTF. The CDR3 DNA follows: TGTGCCAGCAGCCCGGACAGGGTTGGAGGCTACACCTTC.

A word on this clone: No DNA is shown, since the ends of the CDR3 on it are uncertain; the CDR3 is the one TCRdb lists. The chain employs TRBV7-6 and TRBJ1-5; whether TRBD1, the table's D call, matches the DNA was not checked. Looked up from germline, CDR1 is SGHVS and CDR2 is FNYEAQ. The CDR3 is 19 amino acids long, termini counted. Here the CDR3 reads CASSFGSGQKEEKDQPQHF.

V usage is TRBV6-5 and J usage is TRBJ1-5; 7 bases map to TRBD1. The CDR3 is made up of 14 amino acids. V lost 5 bases, J lost 4 bases, and 5 bases stayed unmatched. Germline-derived CDR1 and CDR2 are MNHEY and SVGAGI. The DNA of the CDR3 is TGTGCCAGCAGTCCCGGGACAGCAAATCAGCCCCAGCATTTT. Translated, it gives CASSPGTANQPQHF.

The V and J genes are TRBV6-2 or TRBV6-3 and TRBJ2-1; TRBD2 agrees at 9 bases. V was pared by 0 bases and J by 6 bases, with 3 bases of the junction left unmatched. The CDR3 is 15 residues long. Germline V gene lookup returns CDR1 MNHEY and CDR2 SVGEGT. Here the CDR3 reads CASSYSAGGLNEQFF. The CDR3 DNA is TGTGCCAGCAGTTACTCGGCGGGGGGGCTCAATGAGCAGTTCTTC.

Only one count was recorded for this clone. The genes are TRBV3-1 (or the pseudogene TRBV3-2) and TRBJ1-1, with D unclear. With 0 bases removed from V and 1 base from J, the gap between germline ends came to 12 bases. There are 16 residues in the CDR3. Germline V lookup: CDR1 LGHDT, CDR2 YNNKEL (reference sequence). CDR3 nucleotides: TGTGCCAGCAGCCAAGAATCTACCTTCCCGAACACTGAAGCTTTCTTT. Its translation is CASSQESTFPNTEAFF.

The gene calls are TRBV30 and TRBJ1-5; D remains unclear. The germline V gene encodes CDR1 GTSNPN and CDR2 SVGIG (reference sequence). V lost 3 bases, J lost 0 bases, and 3 bases lay in between. CDR3 length: 12 residues. The CDR3 coding sequence is TGTGCCTGGAGCCATAGCAATCAGCCCCAGCATTTT. Protein sequence: CAWSHSNQPQHF.